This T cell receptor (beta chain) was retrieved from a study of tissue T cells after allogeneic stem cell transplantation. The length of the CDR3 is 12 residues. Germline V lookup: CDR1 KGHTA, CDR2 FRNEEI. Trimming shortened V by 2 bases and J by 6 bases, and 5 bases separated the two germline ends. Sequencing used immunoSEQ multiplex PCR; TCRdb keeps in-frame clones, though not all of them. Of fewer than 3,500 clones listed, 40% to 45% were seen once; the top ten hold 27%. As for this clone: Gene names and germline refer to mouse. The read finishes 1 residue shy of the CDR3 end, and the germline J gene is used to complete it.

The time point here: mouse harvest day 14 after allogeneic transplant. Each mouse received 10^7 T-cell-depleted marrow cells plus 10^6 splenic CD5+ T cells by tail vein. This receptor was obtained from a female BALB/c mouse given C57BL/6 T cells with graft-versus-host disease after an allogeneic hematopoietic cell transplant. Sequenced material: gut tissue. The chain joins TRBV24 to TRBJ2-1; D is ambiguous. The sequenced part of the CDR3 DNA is TGTGCCAGCAGTCTGGGGGTTGCTGAGCAGTTC. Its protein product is CASSLGVAEQF. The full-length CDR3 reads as CASSLGVAEQFF.